These T cell receptor beta chains were read from a single sample in a study of cytomegalovirus exposure and HLA in healthy donors. TCRdb's table, derived via immunoSEQ multiplex PCR, lists solely in-frame clones and lacks some. The data show 150,000 to 200,000 clones, with about 83% seen just once and more than 1.4% held by the top ten. Sequencing input: PBMCs. All receptors derive from a woman under 30 in good health and CMV-seronegative. The CDR3 runs from the conserved cysteine through the conserved F or W.

v_call: TRBV15; j_call: TRBJ2-5; cdr3_length: 14; cdr3_aa: CATAGRGPVEAQYF
v_call: TRBV10-3; j_call: TRBJ2-2; cdr3_length: 14; cdr3_aa: CAIRLTGTVGELFF
v_call: TRBV27; j_call: TRBJ1-5; cdr3_length: 17; cdr3_aa: CASSFGQGSSSNQPQHF
v_call: TRBV28; j_call: TRBJ2-2; cdr3_length: 15; cdr3_aa: CASSLSGTGSGELFF
v_call: TRBV29-1; j_call: TRBJ2-7; cdr3_length: 17; cdr3_aa: CSVGWGRGLRDSYEQYF
v_call: TRBV4-2; j_call: TRBJ2-7; cdr3_length: 13; cdr3_aa: CASSQRGGYEQYF
v_call: TRBV28; j_call: TRBJ1-2; cdr3_length: 12; cdr3_aa: CASSLLPGGYTF
v_call: TRBV4-2; j_call: TRBJ1-4; cdr3_length: 15; cdr3_aa: CASSSHRDSNEKLFF
v_call: TRBV11-2; j_call: TRBJ1-2; cdr3_length: 13; cdr3_aa: CASSLGELYGYTF
v_call: TRBV9; j_call: TRBJ1-2; cdr3_length: 14; cdr3_aa: CASSSGGAAYGYTF
v_call: TRBV11-2; j_call: TRBJ2-1; cdr3_length: 15; cdr3_aa: CASSLEGTSRAGGFF
v_call: TRBV27; j_call: TRBJ1-1; cdr3_length: 14; cdr3_aa: CASSPQGRFTEAFF
v_call: TRBV5-6; j_call: TRBJ1-2; cdr3_length: 13; cdr3_aa: CASSFGGDYGYTF